This is a list of T cell receptor beta chains from one sample in a study of pediatric ulcerative colitis. The protocol was immunoSEQ multiplex PCR, while the TCRdb copy is restricted to in-frame clones and leaves out a portion. The sample contains 45,000 to 55,000 clones, about 79% of which appear only once. The sequenced sample consisted of gut tissue. The receptors shown here come from a girl between 10 and 17 years old with moderate ulcerative colitis. Each CDR3 is given without its conserved first and last residue. Some rows have no size entry. The others give once, few or many, or a class for an expanded clone.

cdr3_length clone_size v_call cdr3_aa
16 - TRBV5-5 ASSPPSGDGLTNEKLF
14 - TRBV19 ASSPYSASWRGGYT
13 - TRBV2 ASSAGLPVRGAQY
13 - TRBV19 ASSSRTGGTGELF
13 - TRBV7-7 ASSLAPGPYNEQF
16 once TRBV28 ASSPIAPGQGRGNEQF
13 once TRBV5-1 ASSLLPGPGYEQY
10 - TRBV7-2 ASSLALGAQF
12 - TRBV7-9 ASSLGTAEETQY
11 - TRBV6-6 ASMESGANVLT
16 - TRBV7-2 ASSLSGTSGVRSYEQY
9 - TRBV2 ASSGLIARY
11 - TRBV13 ASSLGQNTEAF
10 - TRBV28 ASRRRNTEAF
13 - TRBV7-8 ASSSYITGTYEQY
14 - TRBV5-1 ASSYREPITTDTQY
14 - TRBV5-6 ASSGSVGRINSPLH
13 - TRBV7-9 ASSLIAGSTDTQY
10 - TRBV18 ASSAFNTEAF
11 - TRBV6-6 ASSYRGNEKLF
14 - TRBV14 ASSQGLDSGVNEQY
11 - TRBV6-1 ASSMTPANEQF
13 - TRBV4-2 ASSQNGGSTDTQY
13 - TRBV10-3 AISESSIPYNEQF
11 - TRBV2 ASKMGGYTEAF
13 few TRBV19 ASSARGVRSTEAF
13 few TRBV5-6 ASSFTGFYNSPLH
14 - TRBV6-5 ASSYSEGAASYGYT
16 - TRBV5-1 ASSLGARWADATDTQY
11 - TRBV29-1 SVDVGSTDTQY
10 few TRBV6-5 AIQQGSTEAF
12 - TRBV7-2 ASRIGGSNTEAF
13 - TRBV18 ASSQGGGHSYEQY
11 - TRBV6-6 ASSMSIPYEQY
9 - TRBV4-1 ASSQPGELF
14 medium-sized TRBV5-4 ASNRQGEDLYNEQF
12 - TRBV6-1 ASSERALSYEQY
9 once TRBV28 ASSLRAEAF
12 - TRBV28 ASSELSGLYEQY
12 - TRBV30 AWSLEAGSTEAF
12 - TRBV5-1 ASSFDRYQETQY
15 - TRBV5-1 ASSLGSGSLGANVLT
16 - TRBV11-2 ASTSNWGATLTQETQY
12 - TRBV6-1 AISDPGSYNEQF
14 - TRBV5-1 ASSLGIVAQGAEAF
10 few TRBV2 ASKTRGYGYT
13 - TRBV21-1 ASSKKPVADYGYT
11 - TRBV19 ASSFAENEKLF
14 - TRBV5-1 ASSLVQVSSYNEQF
10 - TRBV5-1 ASSLWGNTQY